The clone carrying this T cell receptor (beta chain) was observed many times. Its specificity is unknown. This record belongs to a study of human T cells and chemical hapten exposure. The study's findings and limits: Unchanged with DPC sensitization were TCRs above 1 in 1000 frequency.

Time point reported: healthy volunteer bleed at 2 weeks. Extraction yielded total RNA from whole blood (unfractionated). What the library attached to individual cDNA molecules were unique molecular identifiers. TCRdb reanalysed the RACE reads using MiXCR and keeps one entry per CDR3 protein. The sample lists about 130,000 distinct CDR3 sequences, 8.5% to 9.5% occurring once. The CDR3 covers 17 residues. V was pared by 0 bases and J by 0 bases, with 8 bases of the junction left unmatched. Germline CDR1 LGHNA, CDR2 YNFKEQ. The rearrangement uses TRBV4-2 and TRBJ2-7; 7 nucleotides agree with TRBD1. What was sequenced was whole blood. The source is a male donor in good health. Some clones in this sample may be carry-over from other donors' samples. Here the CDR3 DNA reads TGTGCCAGCAGCCAAGATCTTGGGACAGAGCTCTCCTACGAGCAGTACTTC. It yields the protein CASSQDLGTELSYEQYF.